The next 22 T cell receptor beta chains were all read from a single sample in a study of beta chain features in type 1 diabetes (dated by TCRdb to 2016 to 2019). The library was made by the immunoSEQ multiplex PCR assay. The entire isolated RNA was reverse transcribed using the High Capacity cDNA Reverse Transcription Kit, and thus expressed TCRB transcripts were sequenced. The source is immuneACCESS, and TCRdb retained only in-frame sequences with V and J called. Part of the clones is not carried over; for the studies checked, unresolved V genes explain less than half of this, and the remainder is unexplained. Present in this sample are tens of thousands of clones, 25% to 35% of which were seen just once. The ten largest clones represent 0.4% to 0.55% of the sample. Source material: stem cell memory CD4+ T cells from blood. Interpreted using the paper, the cell subset or site label stands for: stem cell-like memory CD4+ T cells. The receptors were sampled from a woman younger than 30 in good health.

V is TRBV11-3 and J is TRBJ2-7; D unresolved. CDR3 length: 14 residues. Per the germline V gene, CDR1 is SGHNT and CDR2 is YENEEA. Trimming stripped 1 base from V and 1 base from J, with 8 bases between. CDR3 sequence: CASSLVPRSYEQYF. CDR3 coding DNA: TGTGCCAGCAGCTTAGTCCCCCGGTCCTACGAGCAGTACTTC. Full variable domain (remainder filled in from reference TRBV11-3 and TRBJ2-7): EAGVVQSPRYKIIEKKQPVAFWCNPISGHNTLYWYLQNLGQGPELLIRYENEEAVDDSQLPKDRFSAERLKGVDSTLKIQPAELGDSAVYLCASSLVPRSYEQYFGPGTRLTVT.

CDR3 sequence reads: CASSSGGGGRGDTQYF. In nucleotides, the CDR3 is TGCGCCAGCAGCTCGGGCGGCGGGGGTCGTGGAGATACGCAGTATTTT. The rearrangement links TRBV5-1 to TRBJ2-3; 7 bases align to TRBD2. The trim removed 3 bases at V and 5 bases at J, leaving 12 bases unmatched. Germline CDR1 reads SGHRS; CDR2 reads YFSETQ. This CDR3 is built from 16 residues.

This clone was seen only once. The chain carries TRBV5-4 and TRBJ1-2; 10 bases are shared with TRBD1. Germline V gene data show CDR1 as SGHNT and CDR2 as YYREEE (reference sequence). The length of the CDR3 is 14 residues. V lost 4 bases and J lost 8; bases outside the gene matches: 8. In DNA, the CDR3 is TGTGCCAGCAGCCCGGACAGGGGGATTGTCGGCTACACCTTC. It yields the protein CASSPDRGIVGYTF.

The rearrangement uses TRBV12-5 and TRBJ2-7, with 7 nucleotides matching TRBD1. From germline, CDR1 is LGHNT and CDR2 FRNRAP. This CDR3 region has 13 residues. V shed 1 base and J 4 bases; nucleotides not matched to a gene: 1. This chain's CDR3 is CASGLGRGYEQYF. The CDR3 region has the DNA TGTGCTAGTGGTTTGGGCAGGGGGTACGAGCAGTACTTC.

This clone has a single count. This chain links TRBV2 with TRBJ2-5; TRBD2 might be the D (5 bases). The CDR3 extends over 13 amino acids. With 6 bases removed from V and 5 bases from J, the gap between germline ends came to 13 bases. Germline V lookup: CDR1 SNHLY, CDR2 FYNNEI. The CDR3 region is CASSFTRFETQYF. CDR3 DNA sequence: TGTGCCAGCAGCTTCACTAGATTCGAGACCCAGTACTTC.

The gene calls are TRBV5-1 and TRBJ2-5; D call uncertain. The CDR3 is 13 amino acids. The V gene's germline CDR1 is SGHRS and CDR2 YFSETQ. V lost 2 bases, J lost 5 bases, and 10 bases lay in between. The CDR3 bases are TGCGCCAGCAGCTTCGAGACCGGGGAGACCCAGTACTTC. This codes for CASSFETGETQYF.

The sample holds a few counts of this clone. The genes are TRBV30 and TRBJ2-1, with a tentative D call TRBD2 (5 bases). This CDR3 contains 11 residues. Germline V gene data show CDR1 as GTSNPN and CDR2 as SVGIG (reference sequence). V was trimmed by 2 bases and J by 9 bases, leaving 8 bases between them. The CDR3 DNA reads as TGTGCCTGGAGTTTCACTAGTGAGCAGTTCTTC. This translates into CAWSFTSEQFF.

This clone was picked up a small number of times. V and J are TRBV5-1 and TRBJ2-5; the D gene is possibly TRBD2 (5 bases). Germline CDR1 SGHRS, CDR2 YFSETQ. The V end was cut by 1 base, the J end by 2 bases, with 9 bases between. This CDR3 region has 14 residues. CDR3 nucleotide sequence: TGCGCCAGCAGCTTGACTCCGGGACAAGAGACCCAGTACTTC. Translation gives CASSLTPGQETQYF. The whole variable domain, remainder taken from reference TRBV5-1 and TRBJ2-5, is KAGVTQTPRYLIKTRGQQVTLSCSPISGHRSVSWYQQTPGQGLQFLFEYFSETQRNKGNFPGRFSGRQFSNSRSEMNVSTLELGDSALYLCASSLTPGQETQYFGPGTRLLVL.

This clone was detected only a few times. The genes are TRBV5-1 and TRBJ1-1; maybe TRBD1 (5 bases). Deletions cut 0 bases from V and 1 base from J, with 10 bases between. CDR1 and CDR2 from the germline V gene are SGHRS and YFSETQ. The CDR3 consists of 15 residues. CDR3 region: CASSLEAGPNTEAFF. The CDR3 nucleotides read TGCGCCAGCAGCTTGGAGGCAGGGCCGAACACTGAAGCTTTCTTT.

This clone turned up a few times. The chain employs TRBV4-1 and TRBJ1-4, with TRBD1 identical over 7 bases. Germline assignment: CDR1 MGHRA and CDR2 YSYEKL. The CDR3 covers 15 residues. V shed 1 base and J 3 bases; nucleotides not matched to a gene: 2. This chain's CDR3 is CASSQGQGSNEKLFF. The CDR3 nucleotides are TGCGCCAGCAGCCAAGGACAGGGTTCTAATGAAAAACTGTTTTTT.

The chain employs TRBV7-2 and TRBJ2-1; 11 nucleotides agree with TRBD2. The CDR3 runs 16 residues. Per the germline V gene, CDR1 is SGHTA and CDR2 is FQGNSA. V dropped 3 bases and J dropped 3; count of bases not matched to a gene: 4. The CDR3 region is CASSFRTSGFYNEQFF. The CDR3 DNA follows: TGTGCCAGCAGCTTCCGGACTAGCGGGTTCTACAATGAGCAGTTCTTC. The complete variable domain, with remaining parts taken from reference TRBV7-2 and TRBJ2-1, reads GAGVSQSPSNKVTEKGKDVELRCDPISGHTALYWYRQSLGQGLEFLIYFQGNSAPDKSGLPSDRFSAERTGGSVSTLTIQRTQQEDSAVYLCASSFRTSGFYNEQFFGPGTRLTVL.

The chain links TRBV6-1 to TRBJ2-7; TRBD1 matches 10 bases. Germline values: CDR1 MNHNS, CDR2 SASEGT. The trim removed 5 bases at V and 1 base at J, leaving 2 bases unmatched. The length of the CDR3 is 14 residues. The CDR3 reads CASSQDRGSYEQYF. For the CDR3, the DNA is TGTGCCAGCAGTCAGGACAGGGGGTCCTACGAGCAGTACTTC.

This clone was seen more than once but under ten times. The CDR3 sequence: CASMRDSGANVLTF. The CDR3 nucleotides are TGTGCCAGCATGCGGGACTCTGGGGCCAACGTCCTGACTTTC. This chain connects TRBV6-5 to TRBJ2-6; D possibly corresponds to TRBD2 (6 bases). CDR3 length: 14 residues. Trimming removed 7 bases at V and 0 bases at J, with 7 bases between. The germline V gene has CDR1 MNHEY and CDR2 SVGAGI.

The chain combines TRBV5-5 with TRBJ2-2, with TRBD1 as a possible D gene (6 bases). V was trimmed by 4 bases and J by 1 base, leaving 11 bases between them. The CDR3 sequence is 15 residues long. Germline CDR1 and CDR2: SGHKS and YYEKEE (reference sequence). The CDR3 is CASSQETGNTGELFF. CDR3 DNA: TGTGCCAGCAGCCAAGAGACAGGGAACACCGGGGAGCTGTTTTTT.

The chain has TRBV18 and TRBJ2-1, with 12 bases that match TRBD2. The ends lost 4 bases at V and 8 bases at J; junction bases unmatched: 6. Germline CDR1 reads KGHSH; CDR2 reads LQKENI. This CDR3 is 15 amino acids long. CDR3 region: CASSRELAGGDEQFF. DNA for the CDR3: TGTGCCAGCTCACGAGAACTAGCGGGAGGCGATGAGCAGTTCTTC.

The chain recombines TRBV6-5 with TRBJ2-5; 7 positions agree with TRBD2. The J segment lost 5 bases and the V segment lost 5 bases, leaving 11 bases of the junction unmatched. Germline V gene lookup returns CDR1 MNHEY and CDR2 SVGAGI. The CDR3 loop spans 15 amino acids. This chain's CDR3 is CASSSGDSPVETQYF. CDR3 coding DNA: TGTGCCAGCAGTAGCGGGGACTCCCCGGTGGAGACCCAGTACTTC.

This clone was detected only a few times. The junction departs from germline at one end; a sequencing error may be responsible. The chain links TRBV5-4 to TRBJ1-2, with 9 bases fitting TRBD1. Germline V gene data show CDR1 as SGHNT and CDR2 as YYREEE (reference sequence). CDR3 size: 14 residues. Here the CDR3 reads CASSYDRGNDLTIF. The CDR3 coding sequence is TGTGCCAGCAGCTACGACAGGGGGAACGATTTAACTATCTTC.

The rearrangement uses TRBV28 and TRBJ2-5, with 16 bases matching TRBD2. The DNA matches TRBJ2-7 better at its end, which makes the J call doubtful. Germline V gene lookup returns CDR1 MDHEN and CDR2 SYDVKM. There are 15 residues in the CDR3. CDR3 residues: CATGTSGGGPYEQYF. The CDR3 DNA follows: TGTGCCACCGGGACTAGCGGGGGGGGTCCCTACGAGCAGTACTTC.

This chain uses TRBV28 with TRBJ1-3; 8 bases line up with TRBD1. Germline trimming cut 6 bases from V and 3 bases from J; bases unmatched to any gene: 4. The CDR3 contains 14 residues. The V gene's germline CDR1 is MDHEN and CDR2 SYDVKM. The CDR3 coding sequence is TGTGCCAGCAGGGACGGACAGGGTGGAAACACCATATATTTT. Protein product: CASRDGQGGNTIYF. Drawing the rest from reference TRBV28 and TRBJ1-3, the complete variable domain is DVKVTQSSRYLVKRTGEKVFLECVQDMDHENMFWYRQDPGLGLRLIYFSYDVKMKEKGDIPEGYSVSREKKERFSLILESASTNQTSMYLCASRDGQGGNTIYFGEGSWLTVV.

The chain has TRBV5-1 and TRBJ1-2; maybe TRBD1 (5 bases). Germline values: CDR1 SGHRS, CDR2 YFSETQ. The V gene lost 4 bases and the J gene lost 2 bases, with 18 bases spanning the gap. The CDR3 runs to 16 residues. The CDR3 sequence: CASSPGPRESNYGYTF. DNA for the CDR3: TGCGCCAGCAGCCCGGGACCCCGGGAGTCAAACTATGGCTACACCTTC.

V is TRBV11-2 and J is TRBJ1-4; TRBD1 aligns across 7 bases. The CDR3 length is 15 residues. Losses at the gene ends were 4 bases for V and 3 bases for J; bases not matched to a gene: 5. The V gene's germline CDR1 is SGHAT and CDR2 FQNNGV. CDR3 DNA sequence: TGTGCCAGCAGCTGGGGACAGAGCCCTAATGAAAAACTGTTTTTT. Translated, it gives CASSWGQSPNEKLFF.

This clone occurred a few times. This chain links TRBV28 with TRBJ2-1; 10 positions match TRBD2. V shed 5 bases, J shed 7 bases, and the junction held 8 bases outside the gene matches. The V gene's germline CDR1 is MDHEN and CDR2 SYDVKM. The CDR3 is 15 amino acids. CDR3 sequence reads: CASSTSGRAGNEQFF. The CDR3 bases are TGTGCCAGCAGTACGAGCGGGAGGGCCGGGAATGAGCAGTTCTTC.